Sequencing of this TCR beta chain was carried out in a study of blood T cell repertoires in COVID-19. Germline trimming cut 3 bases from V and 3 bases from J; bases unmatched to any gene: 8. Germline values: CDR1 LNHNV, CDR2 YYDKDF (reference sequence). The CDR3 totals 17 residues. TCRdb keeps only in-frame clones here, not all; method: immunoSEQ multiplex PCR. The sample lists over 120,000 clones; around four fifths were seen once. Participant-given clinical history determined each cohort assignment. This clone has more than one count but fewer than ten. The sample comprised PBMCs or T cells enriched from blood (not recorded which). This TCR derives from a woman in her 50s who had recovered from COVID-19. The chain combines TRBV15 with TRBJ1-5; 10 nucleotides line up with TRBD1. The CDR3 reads CATSSISGTGDNQPQHF. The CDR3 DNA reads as TGTGCCACCAGCAGTATCTCCGGGACAGGGGACAATCAGCCCCAGCATTTT.